The 5 T cell receptor beta chains below come from one sample, sequenced in a study of blood T cell repertoires in COVID-19. TCRdb's table, derived via immunoSEQ multiplex PCR, lists solely in-frame clones and lacks some. This sample has over 10,000 clones, with approximately 72% found just once. Sequenced sample: peripheral blood. The receptors originated from a woman of 80 years or more with acute or convalescent COVID-19.

The CDR3 region is CASSVSLSGGYNEQFF. The CDR3 coding sequence is TGTGCCAGCAGCGTCTCCTTAAGCGGGGGCTACAATGAGCAGTTCTTC. The chain joins TRBV9 to TRBJ2-1, with 8 bases lining up with TRBD2. The CDR3 is 16 amino acids. V dropped 2 bases and J dropped 3; count of bases not matched to a gene: 7. Germline V gene lookup returns CDR1 SGDLS and CDR2 YYNGEE.

The chain combines TRBV2 with TRBJ2-1; D not resolved. Trimming removed 6 bases at V and 5 bases at J, with 11 bases between. The CDR3 spans 13 residues. Germline CDR1 is SNHLY and CDR2 is FYNNEI. CDR3 loop: CASRLTEDNEQFF. CDR3 coding DNA: TGTGCCAGCAGACTGACTGAGGACAATGAGCAGTTCTTC. The full variable domain, completed using reference TRBV2 and TRBJ2-1, is EPEVTQTPSHQVTQMGQEVILRCVPISNHLYFYWYRQILGQKVEFLVSFYNNEISEKSEIFDDQFSVERPDGSNFTLKIRSTKLEDSAMYFCASRLTEDNEQFFGPGTRLTVL.

The chain links TRBV6-2 or TRBV6-3 to TRBJ1-6; TRBD1 might be the D (6 bases). The CDR3 runs to 15 residues. CDR1 is MNHEY and CDR2 is SVGEGT in the germline V gene. V lost 5 bases, J lost 8 bases, and 16 bases lay in between. This CDR3 reads CASSPRGQGYSPLHF. CDR3 nucleotide sequence: TGTGCCAGCAGTCCCCGTGGGCAGGGGTATTCACCCCTCCACTTT.

The V and J genes are TRBV6-5 and TRBJ2-7, with 9 bases fitting TRBD1. Trimming took 4 bases from V and 2 from J; bases not matched to a gene: 9. Germline V gene sequence: CDR1 MNHEY, CDR2 SVGAGI. This CDR3 region has 16 residues. The CDR3 nucleotides read TGTGCCAGCAGTTTATCTTCGGGACAGGGCCCCTACGAGCAGTACTTC. It specifies CASSLSSGQGPYEQYF.

The chain is built from TRBV9 and TRBJ1-2; D call uncertain. With 6 bases removed from V and 4 bases from J, the gap between germline ends came to 16 bases. CDR1 is SGDLS and CDR2 is YYNGEE in the germline V gene. CDR3 size: 14 residues. The CDR3 bases are TGTGCCAGCACGGGTGCGGGGAGTCTCTATGGCTACACCTTC. This encodes CASTGAGSLYGYTF.